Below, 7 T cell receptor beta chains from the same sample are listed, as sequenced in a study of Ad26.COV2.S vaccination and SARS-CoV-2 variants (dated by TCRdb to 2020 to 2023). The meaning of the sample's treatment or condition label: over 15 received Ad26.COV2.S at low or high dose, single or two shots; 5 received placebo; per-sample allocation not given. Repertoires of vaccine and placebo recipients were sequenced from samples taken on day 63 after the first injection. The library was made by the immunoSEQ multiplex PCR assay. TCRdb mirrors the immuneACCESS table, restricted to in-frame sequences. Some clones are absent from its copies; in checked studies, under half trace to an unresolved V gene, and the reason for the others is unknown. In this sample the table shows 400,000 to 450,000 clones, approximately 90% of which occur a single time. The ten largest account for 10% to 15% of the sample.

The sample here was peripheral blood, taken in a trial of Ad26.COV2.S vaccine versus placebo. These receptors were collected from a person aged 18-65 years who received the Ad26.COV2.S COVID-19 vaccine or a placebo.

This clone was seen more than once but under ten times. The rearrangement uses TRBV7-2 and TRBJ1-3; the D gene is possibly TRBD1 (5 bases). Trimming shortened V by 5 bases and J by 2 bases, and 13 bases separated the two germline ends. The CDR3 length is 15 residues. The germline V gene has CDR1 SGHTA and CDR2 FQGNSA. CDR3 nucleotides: TGTGCCAGCAGCCCCTTTTGGACACCTGGAAACACCATATATTTT. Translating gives CASSPFWTPGNTIYF.

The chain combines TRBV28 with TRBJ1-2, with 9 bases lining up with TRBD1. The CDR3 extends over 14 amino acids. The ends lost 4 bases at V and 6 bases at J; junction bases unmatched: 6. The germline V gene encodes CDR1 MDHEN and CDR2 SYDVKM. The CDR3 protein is CASSSTTGGNGYTF. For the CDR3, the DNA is TGTGCCAGCAGTTCGACAACAGGGGGCAATGGCTACACCTTC.

The chain's CDR3 is CASSATLAGDIQYF. DNA for the CDR3: TGTGCCAGCAGCGCGACCTTAGCGGGGGACATTCAGTACTTC. The chain carries TRBV7-8 and TRBJ2-4; 9 bases match TRBD2. Trimming removed 5 bases from V and 8 bases from J; junction bases left unmatched: 7. The CDR3 runs to 14 residues. Looked up from germline, CDR1 is SGHVS and CDR2 is FQNEAQ.

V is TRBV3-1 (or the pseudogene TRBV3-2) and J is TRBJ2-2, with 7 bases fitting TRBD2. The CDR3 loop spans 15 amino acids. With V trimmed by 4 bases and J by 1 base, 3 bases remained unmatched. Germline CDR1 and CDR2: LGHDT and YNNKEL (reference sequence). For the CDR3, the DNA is TGTGCCAGCAGCCTGCCTAGCGGGAACACCGGGGAGCTGTTTTTT. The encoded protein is CASSLPSGNTGELFF.

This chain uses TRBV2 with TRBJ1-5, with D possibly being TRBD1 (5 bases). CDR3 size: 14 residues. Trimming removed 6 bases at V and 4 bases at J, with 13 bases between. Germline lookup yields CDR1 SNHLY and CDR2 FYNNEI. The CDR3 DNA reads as TGTGCCAGCAGGACCCCGGGGGGGAATCAGCCCCAGCATTTT. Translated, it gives CASRTPGGNQPQHF.

CDR3 nucleotides: TGTGCCAGCAGCTTTGGGGGTGTCCAAGAGACCCAGTACTTC. Translation: CASSFGGVQETQYF. The V gene is TRBV7-9, the J gene TRBJ2-5, with D perhaps given as TRBD1 or TRBD2 (5 bases each). The germline V and J ends were trimmed by 3 bases and 1 base, with 9 bases remaining between them. Germline V lookup: CDR1 SEHNR, CDR2 FQNEAQ (reference sequence). CDR3 length equals 14 residues.

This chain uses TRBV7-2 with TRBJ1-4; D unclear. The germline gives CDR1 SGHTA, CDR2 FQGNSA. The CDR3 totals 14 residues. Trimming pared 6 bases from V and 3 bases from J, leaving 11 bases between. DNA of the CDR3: TGTGCCAGCAGATCGGACGGATCTAATGAAAAACTGTTTTTT. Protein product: CASRSDGSNEKLFF.